This T cell receptor (beta chain) was documented in a study of blood T cell repertoires in COVID-19. The germline V and J ends were trimmed by 4 bases and 2 bases, with 9 bases remaining between them. The CDR3 has 13 residues. From germline, CDR1 is SNHLY and CDR2 FYNNEI. Using immunoSEQ multiplex PCR, the repertoire was profiled, and TCRdb retains in-frame clones only, with some absent. The table shows about 370,000 clones, with 89% occurring only once. This receptor was taken from a woman in her 30s with COVID-19, enrolled during active disease. V gene TRBV2 combines with J gene TRBJ2-7; D call uncertain. Sample: peripheral blood. CDR3 nucleotide sequence: TGTGCCAGCAGTGCACGGCAGGCCTACGAGCAGTACTTC. This encodes CASSARQAYEQYF.